The present TCR beta chain was sequenced within a study of shared clonotypes between healthy human individuals. Study overall: Aged between 18 and 49, the donors were two women and a few men.

Donors, without exception, were Caucasian adults residing in Nashville, Tennessee. Genomic DNA from each subset was divided evenly over several immunoSEQ plates. Measured with immunoSEQ multiplex PCR; TCRdb has only the in-frame clones, and not every one. The sample records approximately 1.5 million clones, 95% to 99% being singletons. Input material: naive CD4+ T cells sorted from blood. Subset of the sample: CD45RA+ positively selected. The sequence was obtained from a young man in good health.

The CDR3 sequence is CASSEAVAWETQYF. The CDR3 nucleotides read TGTGCCAGCAGTGAGGCGGTAGCGTGGGAGACCCAGTACTTC. V usage is TRBV2 and J usage is TRBJ2-5; perhaps TRBD2 as D (5 bases). Between the trimmed V and J ends, which lost 3 bases and 5 bases, there was a span of 13 bases. Germline assignment: CDR1 SNHLY and CDR2 FYNNEI. The CDR3 is made up of 14 amino acids.